The clone carrying this TCR beta chain was counted a few times. The V gene lost 4 bases and the J gene lost 1 base, with 10 bases spanning the gap. CDR1 is SQVTM, CDR2 ANQGSEA, per germline. The CDR3 has 13 residues. At the deep level, the assay was run. This table comes from immunoSEQ multiplex PCR, and its TCRdb copy is limited to in-frame clones, with some not included. The table records about 670,000 clones, roughly 78% of them present only once. The data originate from a study of shared clonotypes between healthy human individuals. The receptor comes from a woman aged 30 to 39 in good health. The chain joins TRBV29-1 to TRBJ2-5, with D unresolved. Sequencing was performed on memory CD4+ T cells sorted from blood. The subset was: CD45RA-negative fraction. This CDR3 is CSVGWRLQETQYF. In DNA, the CDR3 is TGCAGCGTTGGCTGGCGTCTCCAAGAGACCCAGTACTTC.